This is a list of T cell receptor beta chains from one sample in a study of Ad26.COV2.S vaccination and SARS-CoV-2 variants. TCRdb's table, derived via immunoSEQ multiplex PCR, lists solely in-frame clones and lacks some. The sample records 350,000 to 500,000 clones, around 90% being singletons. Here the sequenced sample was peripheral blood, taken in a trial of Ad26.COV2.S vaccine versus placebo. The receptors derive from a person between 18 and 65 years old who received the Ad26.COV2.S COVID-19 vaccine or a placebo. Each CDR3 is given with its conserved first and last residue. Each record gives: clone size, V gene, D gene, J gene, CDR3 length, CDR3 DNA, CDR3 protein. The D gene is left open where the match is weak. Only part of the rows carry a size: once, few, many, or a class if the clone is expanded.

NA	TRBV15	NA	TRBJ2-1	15	TGTGCCACCAGCAGTAGTCCGAACTCCTACAATGAGCAGTTCTTC	CATSSSPNSYNEQFF
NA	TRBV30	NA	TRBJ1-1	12	TGTGCCTGGAATCAAGGGAACACTGAAGCTTTCTTT	CAWNQGNTEAFF
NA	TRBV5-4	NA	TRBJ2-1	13	TGTGCCAGCAGCTTGTGGGGGAGCAATGAGCAGTTCTTC	CASSLWGSNEQFF
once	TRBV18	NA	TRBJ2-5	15	TGTGCCAGCTCACCACCCATGCAGGGTGGAGGGACCCAGTACTTC	CASSPPMQGGGTQYF
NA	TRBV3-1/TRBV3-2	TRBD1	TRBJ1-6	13	TGTGCCACTCAGGGCAGGGGGTTTCCACCCCTCCACTTT	CATQGRGFPPLHF
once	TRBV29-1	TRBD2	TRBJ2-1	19	TGCAGCGTTGCCGGACTAGCTGTCTTCATGGTCCCAGGGTACAATGAGCAGTTCTTC	CSVAGLAVFMVPGYNEQFF
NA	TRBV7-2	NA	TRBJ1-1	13	TGTGCCAGCAGCTTAGATCGGGGCACTGAAGCTTTCTTT	CASSLDRGTEAFF
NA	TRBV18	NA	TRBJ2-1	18	TGTGCCAGCTCACCATCGTACGGGGGAGCCAGCTCCTACAATGAGCAGTTCTTC	CASSPSYGGASSYNEQFF
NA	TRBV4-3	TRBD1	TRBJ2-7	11	TGCGCCAGCAGATCCACAGGGGTTTTGTACTTC	CASRSTGVLYF
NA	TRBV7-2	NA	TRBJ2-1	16	TGTGCCAGCAGCTTAGAAGTAGCGACGGTCTACAATGAGCAGTTCTTC	CASSLEVATVYNEQFF
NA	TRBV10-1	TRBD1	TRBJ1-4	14	TGCGCCAGCAGAGGGACAGGGTTGGGGGAAAAACTGTTTTTT	CASRGTGLGEKLFF
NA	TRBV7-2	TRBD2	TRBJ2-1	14	TGTGCCAGCAGCTTAGAGGCTAGCGGTAGTGAGCAGTTCTTC	CASSLEASGSEQFF
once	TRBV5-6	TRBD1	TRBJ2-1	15	TGTGCCAGCAACATAGGGGGCTCCCTCATCAATGAGCAGTTCTTC	CASNIGGSLINEQFF
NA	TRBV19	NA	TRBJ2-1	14	TGTGCCAGCACTCCCAGGAGCTCCTACAATGAGCAGTTCTTC	CASTPRSSYNEQFF
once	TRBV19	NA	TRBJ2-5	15	TGTGCCAGTAGTATTCTTGAGAGGGGCCGAGAGACCCAGTACTTC	CASSILERGRETQYF
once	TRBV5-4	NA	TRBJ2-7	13	TGTGCCAGCAGGCACCCATCCGGGGTCGAGCAGTACTTC	CASRHPSGVEQYF
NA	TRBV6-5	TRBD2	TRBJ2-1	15	TGTGCCAGCAGTTCCCTAGCGGGAACATTCAATGAGCAGTTCTTC	CASSSLAGTFNEQFF
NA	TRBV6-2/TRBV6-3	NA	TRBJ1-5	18	TGTGCCAGCAGTTACGGGTCGGGTGAAAGTTATAGCAATCAGCCCCAGCATTTT	CASSYGSGESYSNQPQHF
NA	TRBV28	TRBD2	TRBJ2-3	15	TGTGCCAGCAGTTTAAGGCAGGGAGGGACAGATACGCAGTATTTT	CASSLRQGGTDTQYF
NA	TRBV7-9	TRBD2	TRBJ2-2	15	TGTGCCAGCTCTTTGGCTAGCGGGAACACCGGGGAGCTGTTTTTT	CASSLASGNTGELFF
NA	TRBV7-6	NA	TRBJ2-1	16	TGTGCCAGCAGCCCTCCCCCCGGGCTTAATTTCCATGAGCAGTTCTTC	CASSPPPGLNFHEQFF
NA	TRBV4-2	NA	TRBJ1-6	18	TGTGCCAGCAGCCCTCTAACCTTCAGGACCCTAGGGAATTCACCCCTCCACTTT	CASSPLTFRTLGNSPLHF
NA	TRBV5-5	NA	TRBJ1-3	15	TGTGCCAGCAGCTTGGGGGCCCTCTCTGGAAACACCATATATTTT	CASSLGALSGNTIYF
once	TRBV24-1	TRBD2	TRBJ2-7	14	TGTGCCACCAGTGACCCGGGACTAGCGTACGAGCAGTACTTC	CATSDPGLAYEQYF
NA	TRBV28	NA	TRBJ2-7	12	TGTGCCAGCAGTTCAAGTTGGTACGAGCAGTACTTC	CASSSSWYEQYF
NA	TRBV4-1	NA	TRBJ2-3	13	TGCGCCAGCAGCCAGACAGGCTCAGATACGCAGTATTTT	CASSQTGSDTQYF
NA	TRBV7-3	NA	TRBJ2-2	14	TGTGCCAGCAGCCGGTATCAGAGCACCGGGGAGCTGTTTTTT	CASSRYQSTGELFF
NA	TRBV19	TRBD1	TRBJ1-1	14	TGTGCCAGCCGGGGACAGGGGGTTGGCACTGAAGCTTTCTTT	CASRGQGVGTEAFF
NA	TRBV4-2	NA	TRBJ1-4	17	TGTGCCAGCAGCCAAGATCTCCCCCCTGGAACTAATGAAAAACTGTTTTTT	CASSQDLPPGTNEKLFF
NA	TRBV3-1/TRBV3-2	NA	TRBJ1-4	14	TGTGCCAGTAAGGCCGCGCTGGCTAATGAAAAACTGTTTTTT	CASKAALANEKLFF
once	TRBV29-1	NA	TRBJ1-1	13	TGCAGCGTTCGGTCTGCATACTCGCCCGAAGCTTTCTTT	CSVRSAYSPEAFF
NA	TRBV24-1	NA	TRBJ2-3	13	TGTGCCACCAGTGGGGATATCACAGATACGCAGTATTTT	CATSGDITDTQYF
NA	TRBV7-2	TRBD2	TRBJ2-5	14	TGTGCCAGCAGCAACACCGGGACTAGCCGGGCCCAGTACTTC	CASSNTGTSRAQYF
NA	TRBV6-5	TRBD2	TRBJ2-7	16	TGTGCCAGCAGTTACTCGCTAGCGGGTCGTCCCTACGAGCAGTACTTC	CASSYSLAGRPYEQYF
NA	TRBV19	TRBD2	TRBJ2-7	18	TGTGCCAGTAGTTCATCCAAACTAGCGGGAGTTGGGTCCTACGAGCAGTACTTC	CASSSSKLAGVGSYEQYF
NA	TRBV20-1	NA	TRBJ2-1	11	TGCAGTGCTAGAGATCGATATGAGCAGTTCTTC	CSARDRYEQFF
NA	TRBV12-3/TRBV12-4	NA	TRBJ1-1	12	TGTGCCAGCCTCTTGGGCGGGGAGCAAGCTTTCTTT	CASLLGGEQAFF
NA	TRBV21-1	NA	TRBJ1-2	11	TGTGCCAGCTTCCTGTGCTATGGCTACACCTTC	CASFLCYGYTF
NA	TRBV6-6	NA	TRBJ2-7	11	TGTGCCAGCAGTCCGTCCTACGAGCAGTACTTC	CASSPSYEQYF
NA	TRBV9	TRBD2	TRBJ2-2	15	TGTGCCAGCAGCACCGGGACTAGTTACGCCGGGGAGCTGTTTTTT	CASSTGTSYAGELFF
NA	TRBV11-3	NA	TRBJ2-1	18	TGTGCCAGCAGCCCTAGTCGGACTCAGGGGGGGGTATACAATGAGCAGTTCTTC	CASSPSRTQGGVYNEQFF
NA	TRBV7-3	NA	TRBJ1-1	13	TGTGCCAGCAGCTTCGGAGCGAACACTGAAGCTTTCTTT	CASSFGANTEAFF
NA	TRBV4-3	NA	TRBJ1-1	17	TGCGCCAGCAGCCAAGGAGGGGTCGTGAGCTCCCTCGCTGAAGCTTTCTTT	CASSQGGVVSSLAEAFF
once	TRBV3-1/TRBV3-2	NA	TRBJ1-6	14	TGTGCCAGCAGCCAAGAGGGTAGTGATTCACCCCTCCACTTT	CASSQEGSDSPLHF
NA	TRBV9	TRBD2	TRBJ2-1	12	TGTGCCAGCAGCGTACAAGGGAGGGCGCAGTTCTTC	CASSVQGRAQFF
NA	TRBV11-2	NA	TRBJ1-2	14	TGTGCCAGCACCCCTCACGGGGGCGACTATGGCTACACCTTC	CASTPHGGDYGYTF
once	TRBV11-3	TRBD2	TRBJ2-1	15	TGTGCCAGCAGCCCTGTGGCGGGAGGGATCAATGAGCAGTTCTTC	CASSPVAGGINEQFF
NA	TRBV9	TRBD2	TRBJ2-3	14	TGTGCCAGCTCCCCTAGCGGGAGCGGAGATACGCAGTATTTT	CASSPSGSGDTQYF